Described below is a single T cell receptor beta chain sequence and its context. The entry originates in a study of blood T cell repertoires in COVID-19. Across the whole study: There were acute and convalescent COVID-19 samples, and they came from the United States, Italy and Spain. PBMCs, B-cell-depleted T cells, or T cells provided the cDNA or gDNA that made up the material.

The repertoire was sequenced with immunoSEQ multiplex PCR; TCRdb's copy has only in-frame clones and lacks some. Here the sample spans approximately 150,000 clones, around 84% being singletons. The CDR3 contains 15 residues. V was clipped by 0 bases and J by 0 bases, with 9 bases between them. The germline CDR1 and CDR2 sequences are LGHNA and YNFKEQ. Sequenced input: peripheral blood. This rearrangement joins TRBV4-2 to TRBJ2-7, with D perhaps TRBD1 (6 bases). This TCR was recovered from a woman at least 80 years old with COVID-19, enrolled during active disease. CDR3 residues: CASSQEAGDSYEQYF. In nucleotides, the CDR3 is TGTGCCAGCAGCCAAGAGGCAGGGGACTCCTACGAGCAGTACTTC.